The rows below give T cell receptor beta chains drawn from one sample of a study of graft-versus-host responses after intestinal transplantation. Here immunoSEQ multiplex PCR was the method, and the copy in TCRdb shows in-frame clones only, minus some. The sample includes approximately 20,000 clones, around nine tenths of them seen just once. Sequenced material: PBMCs, taken 220 to 240 days after intestinal transplant. The origin of the receptors is a human patient who received an intestinal transplant, so some T cells may come from the graft donor. Each CDR3 is given with its conserved first and last residue. D genes are given only for firm matches. Part of the rows lack a size; the others show once, few, many or a class for expanded clones.

clone_size: .
d_call: .
v_call: TRBV27
j_call: TRBJ1-1
cdr3_nt: TGTGCCAGCAGTCCCCTCAGCCAACCGAACACTGAAGCTTTCTTT
cdr3_aa: CASSPLSQPNTEAFF

clone_size: .
d_call: .
v_call: TRBV15
j_call: TRBJ1-6
cdr3_nt: TGTGCCACCAGCAGAGTCAGGGTTTATGGTAATTCACCCCTCCACTTT
cdr3_aa: CATSRVRVYGNSPLHF

clone_size: once
d_call: .
v_call: TRBV5-1
j_call: TRBJ2-5
cdr3_nt: TGCGCCAGCAGCTTAGGGCCCCCATCGGAGACCCAGTACTTC
cdr3_aa: CASSLGPPSETQYF

clone_size: .
d_call: .
v_call: TRBV6-5
j_call: TRBJ2-3
cdr3_nt: TGTGCCAGCAGTTACTCGAACAGGGTCACAGATACGCAGTATTTT
cdr3_aa: CASSYSNRVTDTQYF

clone_size: .
d_call: .
v_call: TRBV4-1
j_call: TRBJ2-1
cdr3_nt: TGCGCCAGCAGCCCGCGCCGGAGTGAGCAGTTCTTC
cdr3_aa: CASSPRRSEQFF

clone_size: .
d_call: TRBD2
v_call: TRBV29-1
j_call: TRBJ2-1
cdr3_nt: TGCAGCGTTGAAGAGGAAAGCGGGGGGGTATACAATGAGCAGTTCTTC
cdr3_aa: CSVEEESGGVYNEQFF

clone_size: .
d_call: .
v_call: TRBV5-4
j_call: TRBJ2-7
cdr3_nt: TGTGCCAGCAGCTTGGATCCAGGAGACTACGAGCAGTACTTC
cdr3_aa: CASSLDPGDYEQYF

clone_size: .
d_call: TRBD1
v_call: TRBV5-1
j_call: TRBJ1-3
cdr3_nt: TGCGCCAGCAGCGGGACAGGGGGATACTCTGGAAACACCATATATTTT
cdr3_aa: CASSGTGGYSGNTIYF

clone_size: .
d_call: .
v_call: TRBV7-3
j_call: TRBJ1-2
cdr3_nt: TGTGCCAGCAGCTTAGGAGGCGACCGAGAAGGCTACACCTTC
cdr3_aa: CASSLGGDREGYTF

clone_size: .
d_call: TRBD1
v_call: TRBV2
j_call: TRBJ2-7
cdr3_nt: TGTGCCAGCTTGAGGGACAGGGAATACGAGCAGTACTTC
cdr3_aa: CASLRDREYEQYF

clone_size: .
d_call: .
v_call: TRBV30
j_call: TRBJ2-3
cdr3_nt: TGTGCCGCAGCCCCGGGCTTCATGGATACGCAGTATTTT
cdr3_aa: CAAAPGFMDTQYF

clone_size: .
d_call: .
v_call: TRBV20-1
j_call: TRBJ1-1
cdr3_nt: TGCAGTGCTAGGGAAAACACTGAAGCTTTCTTT
cdr3_aa: CSARENTEAFF

clone_size: .
d_call: .
v_call: TRBV10-3
j_call: TRBJ2-5
cdr3_nt: TGTGCCATCAGTGGAGAGGGCTCGCGGGGCCTTCCGGAAGGAACCCAGTACTTC
cdr3_aa: CAISGEGSRGLPEGTQYF

clone_size: .
d_call: .
v_call: TRBV6-5
j_call: TRBJ2-7
cdr3_nt: TGTGCCAGCAGCCTCAGAAATTACGAGCAGTACTTC
cdr3_aa: CASSLRNYEQYF

clone_size: .
d_call: .
v_call: TRBV21-1
j_call: TRBJ2-5
cdr3_nt: TGTGCCAGCAGCCGGTGGTTCCAAGAGACCCAGTACTTC
cdr3_aa: CASSRWFQETQYF

clone_size: once
d_call: .
v_call: TRBV13
j_call: TRBJ1-5
cdr3_nt: TGTGCCAGCAGCTTACGCGGGGGCGGGCCCCAGCATTTT
cdr3_aa: CASSLRGGGPQHF

clone_size: .
d_call: TRBD2
v_call: TRBV2
j_call: TRBJ2-7
cdr3_nt: TGTGCCAGCAGGGGGGAGCGGGGGGACTCCTACGAGCAGTACTTC
cdr3_aa: CASRGERGDSYEQYF

clone_size: .
d_call: .
v_call: TRBV25-1
j_call: TRBJ2-5
cdr3_nt: TGTGCCAGCAGTGCGGGGGAGACCCAGTACTTC
cdr3_aa: CASSAGETQYF

clone_size: .
d_call: .
v_call: TRBV5-6
j_call: TRBJ2-7
cdr3_nt: TGTGCCAGCAGCCTGCCAAGGCCGCCCTACGAGCAGTACTTC
cdr3_aa: CASSLPRPPYEQYF

clone_size: .
d_call: .
v_call: TRBV6-5
j_call: TRBJ1-2
cdr3_nt: TGTGCCAGCAGGCAGGTGGGGAGATCTTATGGCTACACCTTC
cdr3_aa: CASRQVGRSYGYTF

clone_size: .
d_call: TRBD2
v_call: TRBV10-2
j_call: TRBJ2-3
cdr3_nt: TGCGCCAGCAGTGGCCGGGACTACTCGGTCCCAGATACGCAGTATTTT
cdr3_aa: CASSGRDYSVPDTQYF

clone_size: .
d_call: .
v_call: TRBV27
j_call: TRBJ2-3
cdr3_nt: TGTGCCAGCAGTTTATGGGGCCGCTTTCCGTCAGATACGCAGTATTTT
cdr3_aa: CASSLWGRFPSDTQYF

clone_size: .
d_call: .
v_call: TRBV10-3
j_call: TRBJ2-6
cdr3_nt: TGTGCCATCGGAGCGCGGGGGGCCAACGTCCTGACTTTC
cdr3_aa: CAIGARGANVLTF

clone_size: .
d_call: .
v_call: TRBV4-1
j_call: TRBJ2-5
cdr3_nt: TGCGCCAGCAGCCGTCATCAGGGTTCGGAGACCCAGTACTTC
cdr3_aa: CASSRHQGSETQYF

clone_size: .
d_call: .
v_call: TRBV10-3
j_call: TRBJ2-3
cdr3_nt: TGTGCCATCAGTGGTTGGAATAGCAGTTCCACAGATACGCAGTATTTT
cdr3_aa: CAISGWNSSSTDTQYF

clone_size: .
d_call: TRBD2
v_call: TRBV7-9
j_call: TRBJ2-3
cdr3_nt: TGTGCCAGCAGCTTAGGGTCTAGCGGAGATACGCAGTATTTT
cdr3_aa: CASSLGSSGDTQYF

clone_size: once
d_call: TRBD1
v_call: TRBV18
j_call: TRBJ1-5
cdr3_nt: TGTGCCAGCTCACCACGGGAGGGACAGGGACTGAGCAATCAGCCCCAGCATTTT
cdr3_aa: CASSPREGQGLSNQPQHF

clone_size: .
d_call: .
v_call: TRBV29-1
j_call: TRBJ1-2
cdr3_nt: TGCAGCGTTGCCGCCACATCCACAGGGCGCAACTATGGCTACACCTTC
cdr3_aa: CSVAATSTGRNYGYTF

clone_size: .
d_call: .
v_call: TRBV6-6
j_call: TRBJ1-5
cdr3_nt: TGTGCCAGCAGCAGAAACTCAGGGGGCAATCAGCCCCAGCATTTT
cdr3_aa: CASSRNSGGNQPQHF

clone_size: .
d_call: .
v_call: TRBV10-2
j_call: TRBJ2-3
cdr3_nt: TGCGCCAGCGGCCGACGGGAAGGCACAGATGCGCAGTATTTT
cdr3_aa: CASGRREGTDAQYF

clone_size: few
d_call: .
v_call: TRBV19
j_call: TRBJ2-7
cdr3_nt: TGTGCCAGTTCTGACTCCTACGAGCAGTACTTC
cdr3_aa: CASSDSYEQYF

clone_size: .
d_call: .
v_call: TRBV4-1
j_call: TRBJ2-2
cdr3_nt: TGCGCCAGCAGCCTTCGACAGAGCACCGGGGAGCTGTTTTTT
cdr3_aa: CASSLRQSTGELFF

clone_size: .
d_call: .
v_call: TRBV2
j_call: TRBJ1-2
cdr3_nt: TGTGCCAGCAGCGAAGGGACGGACCGTGGCTACACCTTC
cdr3_aa: CASSEGTDRGYTF

clone_size: .
d_call: .
v_call: TRBV6-5
j_call: TRBJ2-7
cdr3_nt: TGTGCCAGCAGTTACCCGGGACGGAAAGTCGGCTACGAGCAGTACTTC
cdr3_aa: CASSYPGRKVGYEQYF

clone_size: .
d_call: .
v_call: TRBV4-1
j_call: TRBJ1-2
cdr3_nt: TGCGCCAGCAGCCAAGCCCTCGGGGCCTATGGCTACACCTTC
cdr3_aa: CASSQALGAYGYTF

clone_size: .
d_call: .
v_call: TRBV10-2
j_call: TRBJ2-4
cdr3_nt: TGCGCCAGCAGTGAGGAAGTGGGGGGAGCCAAAAACATTCAGTACTTC
cdr3_aa: CASSEEVGGAKNIQYF

clone_size: once
d_call: .
v_call: TRBV10-2
j_call: TRBJ2-3
cdr3_nt: TGCGCCAGCAGTGATAACACAGATACGCAGTATTTT
cdr3_aa: CASSDNTDTQYF

clone_size: .
d_call: TRBD1
v_call: TRBV5-4
j_call: TRBJ2-7
cdr3_nt: TGTGCCAGCAGCATCAAGACAGGGTTTAGCCCCTACGAGCAGTACTTC
cdr3_aa: CASSIKTGFSPYEQYF

clone_size: .
d_call: .
v_call: TRBV14
j_call: TRBJ1-1
cdr3_nt: TGTGCCAGCAGCCCCACAGGCCAGGAGGGCACTGAAGCTTTCTTT
cdr3_aa: CASSPTGQEGTEAFF

clone_size: .
d_call: TRBD1
v_call: TRBV6-1
j_call: TRBJ1-5
cdr3_nt: TGTGCCAGCAGTGGCGCCGGGACAGGGCATTTT
cdr3_aa: CASSGAGTGHF